These 18 T cell receptor beta chains were all obtained from the same sample, sequenced in a study of T cells in Graves' hyperthyroidism and ophthalmopathy (dated by TCRdb to the late 2010s). The library was obtained by multiplex PCR. Sequencing was carried out with an Illumina HiSeq 2000. Amplification of TCR beta CDR3 regions was carried out from RNA transcripts. The first round of RT-PCR for the TCR CDR3 was performed with the HTBI primer set and the Qiagen OneStep RT-PCR kit. TCRdb's own reprocessing of the public reads used fastp at Q25 and MiXCR and kept productive beta chains. Each entry is one CDR3 protein sequence, shown with its most common DNA and genes. This sample gives around 380,000 distinct CDR3 sequences in total; about 13% of them show up just once. The ten largest make up under 25% of the sample. Material: blood. These receptors were obtained from a man younger than 45 with Graves' hyperthyroidism that later progressed to Graves' ophthalmopathy.

The chain has TRBV7-9 and TRBJ1-4, with unresolved D. Germline loops: CDR1 SEHNR, CDR2 FQNEAQ (reference sequence). V gave up 5 bases and J gave up 0 bases, with 13 bases separating them. The CDR3 totals 16 residues. The CDR3 coding sequence is TGTGCCAGCAGCGTAAGAACTGGCACAACTAATGAAAAACTGTTTTTT. This encodes CASSVRTGTTNEKLFF.

This clonotype was observed at least ten times. The chain joins TRBV7-9 to TRBJ1-5; 7 bases align to TRBD1. CDR3 length equals 14 residues. CDR1 and CDR2 from the germline V gene are SEHNR and FQNEAQ (reference sequence). J was trimmed by 15 bases and V by 1 base; bases with no gene match: 12. The CDR3 DNA reads as TGTGCCAGCAGCTTAGTACCAGGGGGGGACGCTTGGCATTTT. This gives the protein CASSLVPGGDAWHF.

This sequence joins TRBV9 and TRBJ2-2, with 9 bases aligning to TRBD1. Germline V CDR1 and CDR2: SGDLS, YYNGEE. The V segment lost 4 bases and the J segment 0 bases; nucleotides outside the gene matches: 4. The CDR3 length is 16 residues. CDR3 protein: CASSTRTGANTGELFF. The DNA of the CDR3 is TGTGCCAGCAGCACCCGGACAGGGGCGAACACCGGGGAGCTGTTTTTT.

This clonotype was recorded a few times. The genes are TRBV27 and TRBJ2-7; TRBD1 or TRBD2 may be the D gene (5 bases each). The V end lost 6 bases, the J end lost 6 bases, and 12 bases lay between the germline ends. The length of the CDR3 is 12 residues. Germline V gene data show CDR1 as MNHEY and CDR2 as SMNVEV (reference sequence). The CDR3 loop is CASRTGAGEQYF. As DNA, the CDR3 is TGTGCCAGCAGGACCGGGGCGGGCGAGCAGTACTTC.

This clonotype was seen repeatedly, ten times or more. The chain recombines TRBV5-1 with TRBJ1-3; no reliable D call. The CDR3 spans 16 residues. Trimming took 3 bases from V and 4 from J, leaving 17 bases between them. Germline V gene data show CDR1 as SGHRS and CDR2 as YFSETQ. The CDR3 spells CASSSAGSRAGNTIYF. The CDR3 region has the DNA TGCGCCAGCAGCTCGGCGGGCAGCCGAGCGGGAAACACCATATATTTT.

This clonotype appeared many times. This chain uses TRBV28 with TRBJ1-2, with D maybe TRBD1 (5 bases). This CDR3 region has 15 residues. CDR1 and CDR2 from the germline V gene are MDHEN and SYDVKM. Trimming stripped 7 bases from V and 4 bases from J, with 19 bases between. The CDR3 here is CASIWERGATYGYTF. The CDR3 nucleotides are TGTGCCAGCATCTGGGAGAGAGGGGCGACCTATGGCTACACCTTC.

This clonotype appeared a few times. V usage is TRBV7-9 and J usage is TRBJ2-7, with TRBD2 identical over 8 bases. Unmatched junction bases numbered 11, after V lost 5 bases and J lost 2 bases. The germline gives CDR1 SEHNR, CDR2 FQNEAQ (reference sequence). This CDR3 spans 16 amino acids. CDR3 sequence (DNA): TGTGCCAGCAGCCAAGGGGTTAGCGGGGTCCCCTACGAGCAGTACTTC. Its protein is CASSQGVSGVPYEQYF.

This clonotype has a single count. The chain is built from TRBV27 and TRBJ2-7, with D possibly matching TRBD1 (6 bases). The V end was cut by 6 bases, the J end by 2 bases, with 14 bases between. The CDR3 has 14 residues. Germline lookup yields CDR1 MNHEY and CDR2 SMNVEV (reference sequence). CDR3 loop: CASSRRTEAYEQYF. CDR3 nucleotide sequence: TGTGCCAGCAGCCGAAGGACAGAAGCCTACGAGCAGTACTTC.

This clonotype appeared many times. The rearrangement links TRBV10-2 to TRBJ2-2; D is perhaps TRBD2 (5 bases). V was pared by 10 bases and J by 4 bases, with 13 bases between. Germline assignment: CDR1 WSHSY and CDR2 SAAADI. The CDR3 is 13 residues long. CDR3 residues: CATPATSTGELFF. Written as DNA, the CDR3 is TGCGCCACCCCCGCTACTAGCACCGGGGAGCTGTTTTTT.

This clonotype was seen repeatedly, ten times or more. V usage is TRBV11-2 and J usage is TRBJ2-7, with D uncertain. Trimming stripped 0 bases from V and 2 bases from J, with 11 bases between. The germline CDR1 and CDR2 sequences are SGHAT and FQNNGV. CDR3 length equals 15 residues. This CDR3 is CASSLDPLGTYEQYF. The CDR3 bases are TGTGCCAGCAGCTTAGATCCGTTAGGAACCTACGAGCAGTACTTC.

This rearrangement joins TRBV20-1 to TRBJ2-1; D perhaps matches TRBD2 (6 bases). This CDR3 has 14 amino acids. Germline V gene lookup returns CDR1 DFQATT and CDR2 SNEGSKA (reference sequence). Trimming stripped 5 bases from V and 2 bases from J, with 13 bases between. This CDR3 is CSALDSGPYNEQFF. The CDR3 coding sequence is TGCAGTGCTCTCGATAGCGGACCCTACAATGAGCAGTTCTTC.

The sample holds a few counts of this clonotype. The chain joins TRBV6-1 to TRBJ2-1, with TRBD2 matching over 12 bases. The germline CDR1 and CDR2 sequences are MNHNS and SASEGT. The CDR3 is 16 residues long. Losses at the gene ends were 4 bases for V and 5 bases for J; bases not matched to a gene: 6. Here the CDR3 DNA reads TGTGCCAGCAGTGTCACCGGGACTAGCGGGCACAATGAGCAGTTCTTC. Its translation: CASSVTGTSGHNEQFF.

This clonotype was seen ten or more times. This chain links TRBV20-1 with TRBJ1-1; TRBD1 might be the D (6 bases). Trimming stripped 0 bases from V and 4 bases from J, with 12 bases between. The length of the CDR3 is 14 residues. Germline CDR1 reads DFQATT; CDR2 reads SNEGSKA (reference sequence). CDR3 bases: TGCAGTGCTAGAGACCAGGGGTTGGGCACTGAAGCTTTCTTT. It codes for CSARDQGLGTEAFF.

The table lists this clonotype with many counts. This chain links TRBV24-1 with TRBJ2-5; 11 bases are a match to TRBD1. The germline V gene encodes CDR1 KGHDR and CDR2 SFDVKD. The CDR3 is 14 amino acids. Losses at the gene ends were 5 bases for V and 5 bases for J; bases not matched to a gene: 3. The CDR3 DNA sequence: TGTGCCACCAGTGGGACAGGGGGCCGGGAGACCCAGTACTTC. It is translated as CATSGTGGRETQYF.

The chain couples TRBV19 to TRBJ1-5, with a possible D match to TRBD1 (5 bases). V was trimmed by 1 base and J by 4 bases, leaving 23 bases between them. CDR3 size: 19 residues. Germline CDR1 LNHDA, CDR2 SQIVND (reference sequence). The CDR3 DNA follows: TGTGCCAGTAGTATAGTCTCGGGGGGTTGGGGAAGAGGTAATCAGCCCCAGCATTTT. It codes for CASSIVSGGWGRGNQPQHF.

In this sample, this clonotype turned up many times. This chain links TRBV12-3 or TRBV12-4 with TRBJ1-1; D not certain. V lost 5 bases, J lost 3 bases, and 16 bases lay in between. The CDR3 is made up of 15 amino acids. CDR3 sequence (DNA): TGTGCCAGCAGTCAGACACGCGACTCTCACACTGAAGCTTTCTTT. It specifies CASSQTRDSHTEAFF.

This clonotype has at least ten counts. V is TRBV7-2 and J is TRBJ2-2; 7 nucleotides agree with TRBD2. The germline gives CDR1 SGHTA, CDR2 FQGNSA. CDR3 length: 15 residues. The J segment lost 5 bases and the V segment lost 5 bases, leaving 8 bases of the junction unmatched. CDR3 region: CASSLGLVGTGELFF. CDR3 DNA: TGTGCCAGCAGCCTAGGACTAGTCGGAACCGGGGAGCTGTTTTTT.

This clonotype was counted ten times or more. The chain joins TRBV15 to TRBJ1-5; D may be TRBD1 (5 bases). The CDR3 contains 13 residues. Germline values: CDR1 LNHNV, CDR2 YYDKDF (reference sequence). The ends were cut back, 3 bases at V and 6 bases at J, with 9 bases in the middle. CDR3: CATSSRGGQPQHF. Here the CDR3 DNA reads TGTGCCACCAGCAGCCGGGGGGGTCAGCCCCAGCATTTT.